This T cell receptor (beta chain) was recovered during a study of vaccination effects on CD4 cells after COVID-19. Culturing for nine to ten days preceded CD4+ T cell isolation. Participants each got two BNT162b2 or mRNA-1273 vaccine doses. IL-2 medium supplanted half the medium on days 3 and 7. TCRdb's table, derived via immunoSEQ multiplex PCR, lists solely in-frame clones and lacks some. In the table there are fewer than 40,000 clones, 70% to 85% of which are singletons. Germline CDR1 reads SGHTA; CDR2 reads FQGNSA. V lost 1 base to trimming and J lost 0 bases, with 10 bases between them. The CDR3 is 15 residues long. Points on this clone: Its antigen is unknown.

The specimen was CD4+ T cells from PBMCs cultured without peptide, collected after COVID-19 vaccination. This clonotype was obtained from a human donor who received a COVID-19 vaccine. The V call is TRBV7-2, the J call TRBJ2-7; D is unclear. In nucleotides, the CDR3 is TGTGCCAGCAGCTTAGGGGTTACGAACTCCTACGAGCAGTACTTC. Amino acid sequence: CASSLGVTNSYEQYF.